The T cell receptor beta chain under discussion was sequenced for a study of blood T cell repertoires in COVID-19. Study-level background: COVID-19 samples collected from the United States, Italy and Spain covered acute and convalescent phases. PBMCs, B-cell-depleted T cells, or T cells provided the cDNA or gDNA that made up the material.

Per the study methods: The assay estimated nucleated cells by amplifying reference gene primers. Sequencing was performed with immunoSEQ multiplex PCR; in TCRdb, only in-frame clones are kept and a portion is missing. That table furnishes V, J and clone size, whereas the DNA furnished D and trimming. This sample has about 300,000 clones, with around 80% found just once. Germline trimming cut 8 bases from V and 8 bases from J; bases unmatched to any gene: 9. From germline, CDR1 is GTSNPN and CDR2 SVGIG (reference sequence). This CDR3 contains 14 residues. Sequenced sample: peripheral blood. This sequence was found in a woman aged 45 to 65 with acute or convalescent COVID-19. The rearrangement joins TRBV30 to TRBJ2-1; 13 bases are a match to TRBD2. The CDR3 sequence: CARTGLAGNYEQFF. The CDR3 DNA reads as TGTGCCCGGACGGGACTAGCGGGAAACTATGAGCAGTTCTTC.